The rows below give T cell receptor beta chains drawn from one sample of a study of blood T cell repertoires in COVID-19. Assay used: immunoSEQ multiplex PCR; TCRdb lists only in-frame clones, some missing. This sample has about 410,000 clones, with 80% to 90% found just once. The sequenced sample consisted of peripheral blood. Receptors were obtained from a woman between 25 and 40 years old with active or convalescent COVID-19. The CDR3 runs from the conserved cysteine through the conserved F or W. D genes are given only for firm matches. Clone size appears in some rows only: once, few, many, or a class for an expanded clone.

>TRBV2|TRBJ1-1|NA|NA
TGTGCCAGCAGATACAGGAGTACTGAAGCTTTCTTT
CASRYRSTEAFF
>TRBV10-2|TRBJ1-2|NA|NA
TGCGCCAGCAGTGAGAGCGGCCTGGCCTATGGCTACACCTTC
CASSESGLAYGYTF
>TRBV7-9|TRBJ1-1|NA|TRBD1
TGTGCCAGCAGCTTGCCGGGACAGGGTCATGCTGAAGCTTTCTTT
CASSLPGQGHAEAFF
>TRBV18|TRBJ2-2|NA|NA
TGTGCCAGCTTACAGAATTTCGGCACCGGGGAGCTGTTTTTT
CASLQNFGTGELFF
>TRBV6-1|TRBJ1-2|NA|TRBD1
TGTGCCAGCAGTGGAGGCCCCAGGGGGCCAAACTATGGCTACACCTTC
CASSGGPRGPNYGYTF
>TRBV6-1|TRBJ1-5|NA|NA
TGTGCCAGCAGTGATGATTGGGGGCGGACTCAGCCCCAGCATTTT
CASSDDWGRTQPQHF
>TRBV12-5|TRBJ2-2|NA|NA
TGTGCTAGTGGTTTGAGGAGGGGACCTACGAACACCGGGGAGCTGTTTTTT
CASGLRRGPTNTGELFF
>TRBV2|TRBJ2-3|NA|NA
TGTGCCAGCAACAGGGAAGGGGGCACAGATACGCAGTATTTT
CASNREGGTDTQYF
>TRBV27|TRBJ2-5|NA|TRBD2
TGTGCCAGCAGTTTTAGCGGGGGGGGTGGAGAGACCCAGTACTTC
CASSFSGGGGETQYF
>TRBV5-1|TRBJ2-3|NA|TRBD1
TGCGCCAGCAGCAGAGTCGGACAGGGGGCCACAGATACGCAGTATTTT
CASSRVGQGATDTQYF
>TRBV19|TRBJ2-7|NA|TRBD1
TGTGCCAGTAAGGGGGCAGGGGTCTCCTACGAGCAGTACTTC
CASKGAGVSYEQYF
>TRBV7-2|TRBJ1-2|NA|NA
TGTGCCAGCAGCTTAACAGGGACGGGGAACTATGGCTACACCTTC
CASSLTGTGNYGYTF
>TRBV20-1|TRBJ2-5|NA|NA
TGCAGTGCCGCCGGGGAGACCCAGTACTTC
CSAAGETQYF
>TRBV5-1|TRBJ1-5|NA|TRBD1
TGCGCCAGCAGCGCCGCAGGGGGAGGTCAGCCCCAGCATTTT
CASSAAGGGQPQHF
>TRBV5-6|TRBJ1-2|NA|NA
TGTGCCAGCAGCTTTGAGGTAGAGAGCTATGGCTACACCTTC
CASSFEVESYGYTF
>TRBV5-6|TRBJ2-5|few|TRBD1
TGTGCCAGCAGCTTGGGCCTGGGACAGGGGGGGGAGACCCAGTACTTC
CASSLGLGQGGETQYF
>TRBV7-9|TRBJ2-7|NA|NA
TGTGCCAGCAGCCCCACACACAACTACGAGCAGTACTTC
CASSPTHNYEQYF
>TRBV11-2|TRBJ2-1|NA|TRBD2
TGTGCCAGCAGCTTAGTGAGGACTAGCGGGAAGGGCTCCTACAATGAGCAGTTCTTC
CASSLVRTSGKGSYNEQFF
>TRBV30|TRBJ2-2|NA|NA
TGTGCCTGGAGGGGTAGGGGGACCGGGGAGCTGTTTTTT
CAWRGRGTGELFF
>TRBV18|TRBJ1-5|few|NA
TGTGCCAGCTCAGCCGAGGGCAACCCAAGGAATCAGCCCCAGCATTTT
CASSAEGNPRNQPQHF
>TRBV7-9|TRBJ1-1|NA|TRBD1
TGTGCCAGCAGCGCCTCGACAGGGTTGAGAACTGAAGCTTTCTTT
CASSASTGLRTEAFF
>TRBV5-1|TRBJ2-3|NA|NA
TGCGCCAGCTCCGGAGCGGTTACTAGCACAGATACGCAGTATTTT
CASSGAVTSTDTQYF
>TRBV6-1|TRBJ1-6|once|NA
TGTGCCAGCAGTGAAGTTGTGGGCTTATATTCACCCCTCCACTTT
CASSEVVGLYSPLHF
>TRBV6-4|TRBJ1-1|NA|NA
TGTGCCAGCAGTCCCAGGGGAGGGGGGCCGAACACTGAAGCTTTCTTT
CASSPRGGGPNTEAFF
>TRBV19|TRBJ2-5|NA|TRBD1
TGTGCCAGTAGTGGAGAGGGGGCGCGTGAGGTGACCCAGTACTTC
CASSGEGAREVTQYF
>TRBV28|TRBJ1-2|NA|TRBD1
TGTGCCAGCAGACTCTTACAGGGGGCTGGCTACACCTTC
CASRLLQGAGYTF
>TRBV12-3/TRBV12-4|TRBJ2-2|NA|NA
TGTGCCAGCAGTTTTGAGTACACCGGGGAGCTGTTTTTT
CASSFEYTGELFF
>TRBV13|TRBJ1-6|NA|NA
TGTGCCAGCAGCGCAGAAGGGGGGGCGGACTCACCCCTCCACTTT
CASSAEGGADSPLHF
>TRBV27|TRBJ2-7|NA|NA
TGTGCCAGCAGTCACCGGGACTCCCTCTCCTACGAGCAGTACTTC
CASSHRDSLSYEQYF
>TRBV6-5|TRBJ2-7|NA|NA
TGTGCCAGCAGAAAAACAGGGATCGCCTACGAGCAGTACTTC
CASRKTGIAYEQYF
>TRBV6-5|TRBJ1-2|NA|NA
TGTGCCAGCCGCTCTCCGGGCAGGGGCGGCTACACCTTC
CASRSPGRGGYTF
>TRBV5-6|TRBJ1-2|once|TRBD1
TGTGCCAGCAGCTTGGCCGGGACAGGGGGTGGTGGCTACACCTTC
CASSLAGTGGGGYTF
>TRBV4-2|TRBJ1-2|NA|NA
TGTGCCAGCAGCCATGGCCAGGGGAATGGAGGCTACACCTTC
CASSHGQGNGGYTF
>TRBV19|TRBJ1-1|NA|TRBD1
TGTGCCAGTAGTATGTTACCGGGACAGGGACTGAACACTGAAGCTTTCTTT
CASSMLPGQGLNTEAFF
>TRBV10-1|TRBJ2-2|NA|NA
TGCGCCAGCAGTTTCTCCGGGGAGCTGTTTTTT
CASSFSGELFF
>TRBV4-1|TRBJ1-3|once|TRBD1
TGCGCCAGCAGCCAAGTGGGGACAGGGGGAAACACCATATATTTT
CASSQVGTGGNTIYF
>TRBV29-1|TRBJ2-1|NA|NA
TGCAGCGTTCTCAGTAATGAGCAGTTCTTC
CSVLSNEQFF
>TRBV19|TRBJ2-1|NA|NA
TGTGCCAGTAGTATAGATCCGCCGGGAGCCTTGTCTATGCCTTCCAATGAGCAGTTCTTC
CASSIDPPGALSMPSNEQFF
>TRBV7-2|TRBJ2-3|once|NA
TGTGCCAGCAGCTTAGGCCGGTCAACAGATACGCAGTATTTT
CASSLGRSTDTQYF
>TRBV29-1|TRBJ2-3|NA|TRBD2
TGCAGCGCATGCGGACTAGCGGAGCCTAATCGTGCAGATACGCAGTATTTT
CSACGLAEPNRADTQYF
>TRBV4-1|TRBJ2-3|NA|NA
TGCGCCAGCAGCCAAGATCCTAACCCGAACACAGATACGCAGTATTTT
CASSQDPNPNTDTQYF
>TRBV6-5|TRBJ1-2|NA|TRBD1
TGTGCCAGCAGTACCCGACAGGGTCGTAACTATGGCTACACCTTC
CASSTRQGRNYGYTF
>TRBV4-1|TRBJ2-7|once|NA
TGCGCCAGCAGCCACTCGCAGGGGTTTACCTACGAGCAGTACTTC
CASSHSQGFTYEQYF
>TRBV11-1|TRBJ2-5|NA|TRBD1
TGTGCCAGCAGCAAGGGACAGGGGGCCGTGGAGACCCAGTACTTC
CASSKGQGAVETQYF
>TRBV19|TRBJ2-7|NA|NA
TGTGCCAGTACCGCAACCAGATCGTCCTACGAGCAGTACTTC
CASTATRSSYEQYF
>TRBV28|TRBJ1-5|NA|NA
TGTGCCAGCAGGAGCTCAGGGAACAATCAGCCCCAGCATTTT
CASRSSGNNQPQHF
>TRBV29-1|TRBJ1-4|NA|TRBD1
TGCAGCGTTGGGACCGGGACAGGACTAAGCGGCGAAAAACTGTTTTTT
CSVGTGTGLSGEKLFF
>TRBV3-1/TRBV3-2|TRBJ2-1|NA|TRBD2
TGTGCCAGCAGCCATACTAGCGGGGATTCTCGAGAGCAGTTCTTC
CASSHTSGDSREQFF
>TRBV12-5|TRBJ2-7|NA|TRBD1
TGTGCTAGTGTCCAACAGGGGCGTACCTACGAGCAGTACTTC
CASVQQGRTYEQYF
>TRBV15|TRBJ2-5|NA|TRBD2
TGTGCCACCAGCAGACGGGGGGAACAAGAGACCCAGTACTTC
CATSRRGEQETQYF